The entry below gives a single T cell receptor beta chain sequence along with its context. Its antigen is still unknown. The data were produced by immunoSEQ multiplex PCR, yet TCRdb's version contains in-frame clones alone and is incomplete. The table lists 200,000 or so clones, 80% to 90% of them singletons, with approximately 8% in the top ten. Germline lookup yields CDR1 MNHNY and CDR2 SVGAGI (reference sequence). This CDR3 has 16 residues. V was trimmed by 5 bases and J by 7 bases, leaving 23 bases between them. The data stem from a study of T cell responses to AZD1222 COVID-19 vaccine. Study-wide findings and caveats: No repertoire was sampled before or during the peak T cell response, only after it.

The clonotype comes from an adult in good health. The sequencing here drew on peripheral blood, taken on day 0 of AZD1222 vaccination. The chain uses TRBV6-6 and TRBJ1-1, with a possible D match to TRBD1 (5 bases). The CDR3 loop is CASSAQGNLYLNEAFF. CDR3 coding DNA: TGTGCCAGCAGTGCCCAGGGAAACCTTTATCTTAATGAAGCTTTCTTT.